The following is a T cell receptor (beta chain) sequence with its context. In the authors' methods: Researchers report that nucleated cell counts were estimated from reference gene primer amplification. Profiled with immunoSEQ multiplex PCR; TCRdb holds only in-frame clones, not every one. Clone size and the V and J calls come from that table; the DNA yielded D and trimming. The sample includes about 46,000 clones, approximately 82% of them seen just once. This specimen belongs to a study of blood T cell repertoires in COVID-19. The wider study: The United States, Italy and Spain supplied acute and convalescent COVID-19 samples. PBMCs, B-cell-depleted T cells, or T cells provided the cDNA or gDNA that made up the material.

Germline V lookup: CDR1 SEHNR, CDR2 FQNEAQ (reference sequence). V gave up 3 bases and J gave up 4 bases; unmatched junction bases: 9. This CDR3 comprises 16 residues. Material: peripheral blood. The chain uses TRBV7-9 and TRBJ1-1, with 9 bases lining up with TRBD1. The clonotype was recovered from an elderly woman with acute or convalescent COVID-19. CDR3 amino acids: CASSFPAVQGATEAFF. The CDR3 nucleotides read TGTGCCAGCAGCTTCCCCGCGGTACAGGGGGCCACTGAAGCTTTCTTT.